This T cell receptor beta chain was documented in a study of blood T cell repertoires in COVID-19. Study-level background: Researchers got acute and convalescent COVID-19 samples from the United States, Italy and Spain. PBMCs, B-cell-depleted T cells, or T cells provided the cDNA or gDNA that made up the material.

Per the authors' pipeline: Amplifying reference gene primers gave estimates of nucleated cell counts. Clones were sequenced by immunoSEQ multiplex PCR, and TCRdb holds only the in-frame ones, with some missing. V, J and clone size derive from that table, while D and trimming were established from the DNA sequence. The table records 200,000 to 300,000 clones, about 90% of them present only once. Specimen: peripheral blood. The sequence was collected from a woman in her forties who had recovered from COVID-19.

CDR3 residues: CASSMGLSNQPQHF. As DNA, the CDR3 is TGTGCCAGTAGTATGGGCCTTAGCAATCAGCCCCAGCATTTT. The chain is built from TRBV19 and TRBJ1-5; D remains ambiguous. Germline lookup yields CDR1 LNHDA and CDR2 SQIVND (reference sequence). The CDR3 totals 14 residues. Between the trimmed V and J ends, which lost 3 bases and 0 bases, there was a span of 6 bases.